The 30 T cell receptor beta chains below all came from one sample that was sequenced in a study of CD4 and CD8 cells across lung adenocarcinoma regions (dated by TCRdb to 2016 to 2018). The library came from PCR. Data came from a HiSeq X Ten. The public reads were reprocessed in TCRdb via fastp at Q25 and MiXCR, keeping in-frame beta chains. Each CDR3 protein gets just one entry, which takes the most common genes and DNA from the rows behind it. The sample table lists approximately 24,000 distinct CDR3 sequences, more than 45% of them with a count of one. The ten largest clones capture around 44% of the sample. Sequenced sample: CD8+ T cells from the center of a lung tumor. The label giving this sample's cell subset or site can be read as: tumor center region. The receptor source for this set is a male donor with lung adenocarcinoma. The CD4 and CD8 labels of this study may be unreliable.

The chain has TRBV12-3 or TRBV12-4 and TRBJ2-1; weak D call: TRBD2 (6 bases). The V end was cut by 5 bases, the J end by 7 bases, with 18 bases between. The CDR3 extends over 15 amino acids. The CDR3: CASSPGTRRGNEQFF. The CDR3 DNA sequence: TGTGCCAGCAGTCCCGGGACTCGGAGGGGTAATGAGCAGTTCTTC.

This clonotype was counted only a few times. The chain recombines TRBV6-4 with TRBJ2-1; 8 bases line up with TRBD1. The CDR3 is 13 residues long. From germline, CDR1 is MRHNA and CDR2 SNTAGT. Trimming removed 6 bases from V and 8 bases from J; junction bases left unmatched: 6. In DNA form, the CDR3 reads TGTGCCAGCAGAGGACAGGGAGTCCATGAGCAGTTCTTC. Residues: CASRGQGVHEQFF.

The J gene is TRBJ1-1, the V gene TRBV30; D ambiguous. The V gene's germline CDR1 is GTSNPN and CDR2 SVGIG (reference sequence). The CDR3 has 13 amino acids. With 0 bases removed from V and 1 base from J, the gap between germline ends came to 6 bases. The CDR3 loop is CAWSVSKNTEAFF. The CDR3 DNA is TGTGCCTGGAGTGTCAGTAAGAACACTGAAGCTTTCTTT.

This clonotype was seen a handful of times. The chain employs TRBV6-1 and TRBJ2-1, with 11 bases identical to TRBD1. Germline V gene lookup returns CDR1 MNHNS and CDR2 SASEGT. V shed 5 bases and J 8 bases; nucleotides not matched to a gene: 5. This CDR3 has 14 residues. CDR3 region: CASSTGQGGYEQFF. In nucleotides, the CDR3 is TGTGCCAGCAGTACGGGACAGGGGGGCTATGAGCAGTTCTTC.

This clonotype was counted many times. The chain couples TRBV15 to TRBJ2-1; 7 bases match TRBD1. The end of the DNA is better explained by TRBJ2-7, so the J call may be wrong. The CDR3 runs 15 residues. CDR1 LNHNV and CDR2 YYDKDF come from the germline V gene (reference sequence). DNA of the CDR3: TGTGCCACCAGCAAAGAACAGGGGTGGTCCTACGAGCAGTACTTC. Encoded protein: CATSKEQGWSYEQYF.

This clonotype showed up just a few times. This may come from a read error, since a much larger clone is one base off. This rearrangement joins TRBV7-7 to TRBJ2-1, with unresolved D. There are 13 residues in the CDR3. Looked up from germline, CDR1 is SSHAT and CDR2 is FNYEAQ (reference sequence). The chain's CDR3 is CASSLDTAGEQFF. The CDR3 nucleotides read TGTGCTAGCAGCTTAGACACGGCCGGCGAGCAGTTCTTC. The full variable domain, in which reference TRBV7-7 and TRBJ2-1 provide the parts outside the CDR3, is GAGVSQSPRYKVTKRGQDVTLRCDPISSHATLYWYQQALGQGPEFLTYFNYEAQPDKSGLPSDRFSAERPEGSISTLTIQRTEQRDSAMYRCASSLDTAGEQFFGPGTRLTVL.

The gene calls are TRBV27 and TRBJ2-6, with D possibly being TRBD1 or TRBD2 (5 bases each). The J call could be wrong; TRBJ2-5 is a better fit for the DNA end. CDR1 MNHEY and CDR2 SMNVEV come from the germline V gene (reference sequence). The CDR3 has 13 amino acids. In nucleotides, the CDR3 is TGTGCCAGCAGTTTGACCGGGGCCAACGTCCAGTACTTC. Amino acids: CASSLTGANVQYF.

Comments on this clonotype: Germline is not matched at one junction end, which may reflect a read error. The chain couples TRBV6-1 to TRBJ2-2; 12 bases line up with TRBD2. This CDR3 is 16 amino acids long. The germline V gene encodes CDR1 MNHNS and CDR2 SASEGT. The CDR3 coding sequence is TGTGCCAGCAGTGAAACGTGGACTAGCGGGACCAAGGAGCAGTTTTTT. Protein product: CASSETWTSGTKEQFF.

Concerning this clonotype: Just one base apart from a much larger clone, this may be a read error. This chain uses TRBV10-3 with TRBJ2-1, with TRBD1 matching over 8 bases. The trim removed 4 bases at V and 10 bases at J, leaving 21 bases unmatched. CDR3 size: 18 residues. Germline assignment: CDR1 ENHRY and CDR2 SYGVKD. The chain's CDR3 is CAISAGGVGVSGLDEQFF. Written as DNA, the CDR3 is TGTGCCATCAGTGCAGGGGGCGTAGGGGTGAGCGGGCTAGACGAGCAGTTCTTC.

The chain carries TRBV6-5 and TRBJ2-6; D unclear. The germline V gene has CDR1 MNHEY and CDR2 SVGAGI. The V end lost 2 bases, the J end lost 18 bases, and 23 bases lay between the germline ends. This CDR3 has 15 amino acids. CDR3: CASSYSQSGSNVQTF. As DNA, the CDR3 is TGTGCCAGCAGTTACAGCCAATCTGGCTCCAACGTGCAGACTTTC.

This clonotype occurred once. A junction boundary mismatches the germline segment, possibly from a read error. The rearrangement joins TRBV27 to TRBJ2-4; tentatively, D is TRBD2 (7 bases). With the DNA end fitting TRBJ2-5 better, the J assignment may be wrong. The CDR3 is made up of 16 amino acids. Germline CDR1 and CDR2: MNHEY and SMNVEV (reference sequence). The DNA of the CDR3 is TGTGCCAGCAGCCTGAGGGGGGGCCGAGACCAAAAGACCCAGTACTTC. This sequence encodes CASSLRGGRDQKTQYF.

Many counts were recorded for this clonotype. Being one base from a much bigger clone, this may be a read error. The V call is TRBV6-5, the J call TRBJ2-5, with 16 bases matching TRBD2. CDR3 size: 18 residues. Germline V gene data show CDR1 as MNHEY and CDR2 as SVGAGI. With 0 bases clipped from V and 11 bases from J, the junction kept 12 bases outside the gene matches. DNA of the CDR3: TGTGCCAGCAGTTACTCGTCGTCGGGGACTAGCGGGAGGGCGCAGCAGTACTTC. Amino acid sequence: CASSYSSSGTSGRAQQYF.

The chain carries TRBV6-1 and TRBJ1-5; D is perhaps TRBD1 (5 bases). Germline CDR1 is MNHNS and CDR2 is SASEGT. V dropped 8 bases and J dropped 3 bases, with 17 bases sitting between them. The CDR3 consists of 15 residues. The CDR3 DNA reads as TGTGCCAGCGAACCCGGGACTTTCTACAATCAGCCCCAGCATTTT. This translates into CASEPGTFYNQPQHF.

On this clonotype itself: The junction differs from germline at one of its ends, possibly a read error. CDR3: CAISGRPSGILTETQYF. The DNA for the CDR3 is TGTGCCATCAGTGGGCGGCCTAGCGGGATTCTCACAGAGACGCAGTATTTC. V and J are TRBV10-3 and TRBJ2-3; 9 bases align to TRBD2. Germline lookup yields CDR1 ENHRY and CDR2 SYGVKD. This CDR3 is built from 17 residues.

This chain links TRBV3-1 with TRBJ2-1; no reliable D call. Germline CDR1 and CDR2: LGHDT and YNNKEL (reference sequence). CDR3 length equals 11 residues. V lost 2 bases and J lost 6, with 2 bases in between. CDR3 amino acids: CASSQTNEQFF. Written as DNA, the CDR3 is TGTGCCAGCAGCCAAACCAATGAGCAGTTCTTC.

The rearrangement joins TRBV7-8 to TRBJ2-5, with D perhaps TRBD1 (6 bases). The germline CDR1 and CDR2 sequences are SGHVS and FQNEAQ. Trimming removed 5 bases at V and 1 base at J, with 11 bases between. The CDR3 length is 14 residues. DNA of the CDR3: TGTGCCAGCAGCATAGGGACACTCCAAGAGACCCAGTACTTC. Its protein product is CASSIGTLQETQYF. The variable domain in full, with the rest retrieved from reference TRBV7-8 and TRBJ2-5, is GAGVSQSPRYKVAKRGQDVALRCDPISGHVSLFWYQQALGQGPEFLTYFQNEAQLDKSGLPSDRFFAERPEGSVSTLKIQRTQQEDSAVYLCASSIGTLQETQYFGPGTRLLVL.

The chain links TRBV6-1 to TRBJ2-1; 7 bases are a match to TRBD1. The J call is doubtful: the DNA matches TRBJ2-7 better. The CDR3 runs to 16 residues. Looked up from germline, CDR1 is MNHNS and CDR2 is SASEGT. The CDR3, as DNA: TGTGCCAGCATGTCCCTTGACAGGGTGAAAACCTACGAGCAGTACTTC. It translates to CASMSLDRVKTYEQYF.

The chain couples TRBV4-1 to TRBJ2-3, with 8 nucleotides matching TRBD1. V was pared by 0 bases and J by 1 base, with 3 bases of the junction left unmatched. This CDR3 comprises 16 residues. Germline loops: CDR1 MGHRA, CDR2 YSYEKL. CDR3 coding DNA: TGCGCCAGCAGCCAAGACCCGGGACAGGGCACAGATACGCAGTATTTT. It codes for CASSQDPGQGTDTQYF.

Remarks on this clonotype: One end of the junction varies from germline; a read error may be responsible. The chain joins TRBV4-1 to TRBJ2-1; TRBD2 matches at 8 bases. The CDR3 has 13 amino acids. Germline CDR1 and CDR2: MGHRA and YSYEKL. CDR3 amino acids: CASSRGNSGEQFF. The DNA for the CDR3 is TGTGCCAGCAGCCGTGGGAATAGCGGGGAGCAGTTTTTT.

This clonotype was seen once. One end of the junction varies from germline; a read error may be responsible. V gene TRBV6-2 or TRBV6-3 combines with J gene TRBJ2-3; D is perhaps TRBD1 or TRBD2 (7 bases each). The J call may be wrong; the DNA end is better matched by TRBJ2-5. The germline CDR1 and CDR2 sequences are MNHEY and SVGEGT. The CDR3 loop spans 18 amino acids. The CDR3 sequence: CASSYRGPGGRDQDTQYF. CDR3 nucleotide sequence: TGTGCCAGCAGTTACAGGGGGCCGGGGGGCCGTGACCAAGATACCCAGTACTTC.

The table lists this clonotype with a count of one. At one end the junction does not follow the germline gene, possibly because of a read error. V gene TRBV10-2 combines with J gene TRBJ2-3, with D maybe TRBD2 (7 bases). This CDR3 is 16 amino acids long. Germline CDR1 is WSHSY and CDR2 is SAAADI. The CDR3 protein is CASGGPGGRPTDTQYF. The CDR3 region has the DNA TGCGCCAGCGGGGGGCCCGGGGGGCGTCCCACAGATACGCAGTATTTC.

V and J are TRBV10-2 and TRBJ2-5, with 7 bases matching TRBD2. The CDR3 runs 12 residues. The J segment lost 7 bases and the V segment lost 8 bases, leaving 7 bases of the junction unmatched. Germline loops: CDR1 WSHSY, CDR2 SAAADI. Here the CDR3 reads CASGTTGGTQYF. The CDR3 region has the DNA TGCGCCAGCGGGACTACCGGGGGGACCCAGTACTTC.

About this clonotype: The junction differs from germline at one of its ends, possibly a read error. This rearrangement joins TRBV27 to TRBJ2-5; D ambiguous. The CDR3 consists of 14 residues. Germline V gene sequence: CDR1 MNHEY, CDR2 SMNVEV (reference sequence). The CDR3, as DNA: TGTGCCAGCAGTCCCCTAGGTGGCCCAGAGACCCAGTATTTC. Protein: CASSPLGGPETQYF.

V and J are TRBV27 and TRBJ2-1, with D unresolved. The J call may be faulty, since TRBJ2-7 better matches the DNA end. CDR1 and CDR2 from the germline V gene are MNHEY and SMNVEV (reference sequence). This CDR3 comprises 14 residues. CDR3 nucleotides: TGTGCCAGCAGTTTACACAGTTTTGACTACGAGCAGTACTTC. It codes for CASSLHSFDYEQYF.

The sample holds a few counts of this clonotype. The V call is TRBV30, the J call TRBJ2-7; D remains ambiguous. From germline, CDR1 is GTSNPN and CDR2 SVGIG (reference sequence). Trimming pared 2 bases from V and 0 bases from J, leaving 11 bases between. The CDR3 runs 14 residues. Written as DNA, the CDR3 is TGTGCCTGGAGTAGCGACGAGAGCTCCTACGAGCAGTACTTC. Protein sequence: CAWSSDESSYEQYF.

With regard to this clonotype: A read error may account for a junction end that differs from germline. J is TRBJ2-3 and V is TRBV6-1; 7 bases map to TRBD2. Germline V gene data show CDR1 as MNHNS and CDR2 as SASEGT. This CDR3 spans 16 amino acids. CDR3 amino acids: CASAEAGGGVGDTQYF. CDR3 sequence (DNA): TGTGCCAGCGCTGAGGCCGGGGGAGGGGTTGGGGATACGCAGTATTTC.

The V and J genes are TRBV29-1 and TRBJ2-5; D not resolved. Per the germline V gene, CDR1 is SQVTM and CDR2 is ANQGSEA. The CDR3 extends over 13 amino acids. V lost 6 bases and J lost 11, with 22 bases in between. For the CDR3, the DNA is TGCAGCGTCGCTCCCTGGACCCCCGAGGCGCAGTACTTC. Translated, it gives CSVAPWTPEAQYF.

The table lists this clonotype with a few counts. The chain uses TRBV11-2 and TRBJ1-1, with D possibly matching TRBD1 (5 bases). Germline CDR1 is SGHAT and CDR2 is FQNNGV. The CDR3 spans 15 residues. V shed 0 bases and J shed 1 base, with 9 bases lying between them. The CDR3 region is CASSLEPGTNTEAFF. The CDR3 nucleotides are TGTGCCAGCAGCTTAGAACCCGGGACGAACACTGAAGCTTTCTTT.

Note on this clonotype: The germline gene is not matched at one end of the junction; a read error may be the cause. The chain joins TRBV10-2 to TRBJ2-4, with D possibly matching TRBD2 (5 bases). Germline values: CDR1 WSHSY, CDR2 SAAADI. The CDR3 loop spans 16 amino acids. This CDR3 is CASSEPARLAKDTQYF. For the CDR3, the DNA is TGCGCCAGCAGTGAGCCGGCTCGGCTAGCCAAAGACACTCAGTATTTC.

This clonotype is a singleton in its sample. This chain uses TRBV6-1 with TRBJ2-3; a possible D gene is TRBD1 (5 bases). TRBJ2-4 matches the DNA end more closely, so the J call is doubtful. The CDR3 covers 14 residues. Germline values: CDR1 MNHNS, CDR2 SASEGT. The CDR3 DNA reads TGTGCCAGCAGGGGGCGGTGGAGCAAAGATACTCAGTACTTC. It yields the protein CASRGRWSKDTQYF.